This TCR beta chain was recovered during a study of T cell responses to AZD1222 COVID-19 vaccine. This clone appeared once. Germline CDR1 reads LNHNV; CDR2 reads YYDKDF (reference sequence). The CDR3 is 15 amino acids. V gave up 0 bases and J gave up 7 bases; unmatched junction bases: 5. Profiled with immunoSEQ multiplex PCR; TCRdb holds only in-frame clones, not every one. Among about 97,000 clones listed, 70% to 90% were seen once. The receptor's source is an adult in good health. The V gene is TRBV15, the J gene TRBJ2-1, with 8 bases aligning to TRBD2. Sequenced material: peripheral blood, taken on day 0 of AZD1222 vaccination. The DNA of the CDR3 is TGTGCCACCAGCAGAGAGGTCTTAGCGGGAAATGAGCAGTTCTTC. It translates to CATSREVLAGNEQFF.